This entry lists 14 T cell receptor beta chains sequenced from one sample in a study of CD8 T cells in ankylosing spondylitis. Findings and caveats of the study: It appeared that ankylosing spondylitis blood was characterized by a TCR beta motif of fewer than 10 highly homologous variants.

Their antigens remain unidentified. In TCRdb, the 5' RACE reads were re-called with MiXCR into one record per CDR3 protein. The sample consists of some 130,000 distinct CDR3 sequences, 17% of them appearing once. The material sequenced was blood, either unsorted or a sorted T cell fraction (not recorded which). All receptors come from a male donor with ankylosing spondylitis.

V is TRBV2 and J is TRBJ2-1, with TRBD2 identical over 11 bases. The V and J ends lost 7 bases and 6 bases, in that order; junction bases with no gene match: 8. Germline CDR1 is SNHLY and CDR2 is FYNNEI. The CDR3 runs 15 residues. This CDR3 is CASKIAGGPANEQFF. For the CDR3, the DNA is TGTGCCAGCAAAATAGCGGGAGGGCCGGCCAATGAGCAGTTCTTC.

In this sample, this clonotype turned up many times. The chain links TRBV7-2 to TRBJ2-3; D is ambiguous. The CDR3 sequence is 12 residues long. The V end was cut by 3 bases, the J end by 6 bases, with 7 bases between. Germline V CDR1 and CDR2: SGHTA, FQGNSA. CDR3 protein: CASSLGWDTQYF. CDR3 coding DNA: TGTGCCAGCAGCTTGGGGTGGGATACGCAGTATTTT.

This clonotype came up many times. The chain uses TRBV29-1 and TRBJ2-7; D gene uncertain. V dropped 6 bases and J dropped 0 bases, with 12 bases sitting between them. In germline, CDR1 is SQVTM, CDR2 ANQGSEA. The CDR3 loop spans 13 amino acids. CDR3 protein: CSVGQSYSYEQYF. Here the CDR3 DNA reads TGCAGCGTCGGTCAGAGCTACTCCTACGAGCAGTACTTC.

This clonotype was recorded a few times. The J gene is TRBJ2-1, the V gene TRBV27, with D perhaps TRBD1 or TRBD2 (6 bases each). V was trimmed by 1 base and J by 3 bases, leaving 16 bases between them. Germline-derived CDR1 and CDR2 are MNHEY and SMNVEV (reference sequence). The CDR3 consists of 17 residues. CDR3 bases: TGTGCCAGCAGTTTATTTGGGTGGAGGGACATCTACAATGAGCAGTTCTTC. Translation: CASSLFGWRDIYNEQFF.

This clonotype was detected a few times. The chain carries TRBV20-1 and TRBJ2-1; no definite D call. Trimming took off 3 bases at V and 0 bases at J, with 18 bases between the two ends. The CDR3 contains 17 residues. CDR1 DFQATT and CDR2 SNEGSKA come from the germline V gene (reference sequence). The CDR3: CSASMRTPTTSYNEQFF. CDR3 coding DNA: TGCAGTGCTAGTATGCGGACGCCCACGACCTCCTACAATGAGCAGTTCTTC.

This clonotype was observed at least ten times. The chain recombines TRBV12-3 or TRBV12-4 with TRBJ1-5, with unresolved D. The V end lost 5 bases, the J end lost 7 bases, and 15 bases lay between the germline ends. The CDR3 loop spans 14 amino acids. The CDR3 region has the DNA TGTGCCAGCAGTCTTAGGGAGGGCAGCCAGCCCCAGCATTTT. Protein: CASSLREGSQPQHF.

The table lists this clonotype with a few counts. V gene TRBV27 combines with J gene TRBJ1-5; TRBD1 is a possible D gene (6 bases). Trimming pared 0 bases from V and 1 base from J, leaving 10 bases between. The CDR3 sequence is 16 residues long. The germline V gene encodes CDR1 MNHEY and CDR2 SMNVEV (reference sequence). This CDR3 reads CASSLSWDTSNQPQHF. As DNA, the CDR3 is TGTGCCAGCAGTTTATCCTGGGACACCAGCAATCAGCCCCAGCATTTT.

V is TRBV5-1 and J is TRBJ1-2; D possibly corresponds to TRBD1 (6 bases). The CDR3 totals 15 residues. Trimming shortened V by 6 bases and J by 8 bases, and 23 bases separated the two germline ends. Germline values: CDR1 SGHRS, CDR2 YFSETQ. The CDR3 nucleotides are TGCGCCAGCATCTCGGATGCAGGGGAGTTGTCCGGCTACACCTTC. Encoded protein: CASISDAGELSGYTF.

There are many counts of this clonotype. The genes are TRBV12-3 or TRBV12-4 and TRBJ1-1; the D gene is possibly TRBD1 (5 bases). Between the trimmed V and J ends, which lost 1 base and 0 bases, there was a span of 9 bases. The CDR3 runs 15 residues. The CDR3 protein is CASSLERQLNTEAFF. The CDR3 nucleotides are TGTGCCAGCAGTTTAGAGAGACAGTTGAACACTGAAGCTTTCTTT.

The CDR3 nucleotides read TGCGCCAGCAGCCAAAACAGCTACGAGCAGTACTTC. It encodes CASSQNSYEQYF. This sequence joins TRBV5-1 and TRBJ2-7; no clear D gene. The CDR3 runs 12 residues. V lost 4 bases and J 3 bases, leaving 8 bases between the germline ends. From germline, CDR1 is SGHRS and CDR2 YFSETQ. The entire variable domain, with the rest obtained from reference TRBV5-1 and TRBJ2-7, is as follows: KAGVTQTPRYLIKTRGQQVTLSCSPISGHRSVSWYQQTPGQGLQFLFEYFSETQRNKGNFPGRFSGRQFSNSRSEMNVSTLELGDSALYLCASSQNSYEQYFGPGTRLTVT.

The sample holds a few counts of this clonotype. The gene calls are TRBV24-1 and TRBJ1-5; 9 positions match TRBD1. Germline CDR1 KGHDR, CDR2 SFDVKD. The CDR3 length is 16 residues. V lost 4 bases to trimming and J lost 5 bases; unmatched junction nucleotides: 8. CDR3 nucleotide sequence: TGTGCCACCAGTGACTCCACAGGGGGCTGGGATCAGCCCCAGCATTTT. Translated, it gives CATSDSTGGWDQPQHF.

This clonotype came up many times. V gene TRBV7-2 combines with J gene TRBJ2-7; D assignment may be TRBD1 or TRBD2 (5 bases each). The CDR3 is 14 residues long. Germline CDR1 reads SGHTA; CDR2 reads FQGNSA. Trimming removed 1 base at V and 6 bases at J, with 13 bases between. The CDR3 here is CASSLGGSVAEQYF. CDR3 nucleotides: TGTGCCAGCAGCTTAGGGGGGAGCGTTGCCGAGCAGTACTTC. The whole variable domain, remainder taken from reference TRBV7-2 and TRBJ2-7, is GAGVSQSPSNKVTEKGKDVELRCDPISGHTALYWYRQSLGQGLEFLIYFQGNSAPDKSGLPSDRFSAERTGGSVSTLTIQRTQQEDSAVYLCASSLGGSVAEQYFGPGTRLTVT.

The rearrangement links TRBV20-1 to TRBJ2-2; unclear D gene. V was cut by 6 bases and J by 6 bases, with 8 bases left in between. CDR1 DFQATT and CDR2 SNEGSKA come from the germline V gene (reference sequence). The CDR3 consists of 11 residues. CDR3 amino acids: CSAKSSGELFF. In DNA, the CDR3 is TGCAGTGCAAAGAGTTCCGGGGAGCTGTTTTTT.

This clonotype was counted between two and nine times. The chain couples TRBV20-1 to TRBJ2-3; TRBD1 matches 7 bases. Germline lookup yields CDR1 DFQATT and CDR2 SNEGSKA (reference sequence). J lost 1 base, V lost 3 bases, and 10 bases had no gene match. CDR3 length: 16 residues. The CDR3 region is CSARARQGWGTDTQYF. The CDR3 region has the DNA TGCAGTGCTAGGGCTCGACAGGGATGGGGCACAGATACGCAGTATTTT.